This T cell receptor (beta chain) was recorded in a study of cytomegalovirus exposure and HLA in healthy donors. Overall study results and limits: Upon later analysis, TCR association rates were observed to vary by HLA locus, being highest for DRB1 and lowest for HLA-C.

Points on this clone: Its specificity is unknown.

The primer mix had 60 Vbeta and 13 Jbeta primers. The table came from immunoSEQ multiplex PCR; TCRdb's copy has only in-frame clones and leaves some out. The sample consists of approximately 170,000 clones, around 78% of them appearing once. In germline, CDR1 is SEHNR, CDR2 FQNEAQ (reference sequence). This CDR3 is built from 15 residues. V lost 4 bases and J 2 bases, leaving 15 bases between the germline ends. Sequenced material: PBMCs. The V call is TRBV7-9, the J call TRBJ2-7; a weak D match, TRBD1 (6 bases). This TCR was recovered from a woman aged 40 to 55 in good health and CMV-seropositive. The CDR3, as DNA: TGTGCCAGCAGCTCAAGCGACAGGCTTCCCTACGAGCAGTACTTC. It codes for CASSSSDRLPYEQYF. Drawing the rest from reference TRBV7-9 and TRBJ2-7, the complete variable domain is DTGVSQNPRHKITKRGQNVTFRCDPISEHNRLYWYRQTLGQGPEFLTYFQNEAQLEKSRLLSDRFSAERPKGSFSTLEIQRTEQGDSAMYLCASSSSDRLPYEQYFGPGTRLTVT.